This T cell receptor beta chain was profiled in a study of T-cell reconstitution after alpha-beta-depleted transplantation in children. General study points: Reportedly, alpha-beta T cells present about two months post-transplant originated from several hundred expanded clones of graft origin. The origin of high day-60 TCRbeta diversity in some patients lay in surviving recipient T cells and thymic progenitors. T-cell counts and diversity at one year following transplant were attributed mainly to newly produced T cells.

This clonotype was seen repeatedly, ten times or more. Its matching antigen is unknown. Unique molecular identifiers featured in how the TCRbeta library was prepared. Via MiXCR, TCRdb re-called the PCR reads, giving one row per CDR3 protein. Of about 300,000 distinct CDR3 sequences listed, around 7.1% are singletons. Trimming removed 6 bases from V and 2 bases from J; junction bases left unmatched: 9. Germline CDR1 reads MNHEY; CDR2 reads SVGEGT. CDR3 length: 15 residues. Sequences were derived from peripheral blood, sampled 360 days after TCRalphabeta/CD19-depleted stem cell transplant. The TCR sequence derives from a female patient between 2 and 10 years old who had a stem cell transplant for Fanconi anemia, so the T cells may come from the graft donor. The genes are TRBV6-2 or TRBV6-3 and TRBJ1-1; TRBD1 agrees at 7 bases. The CDR3 loop reads CASRVTGQSNTEAFF. The CDR3 coding sequence is TGTGCCAGCAGGGTTACGGGACAGAGTAACACTGAAGCTTTCTTT.